Listed below are T cell receptor beta chains from one sample, sequenced in a study of T cells after yellow fever vaccination. TCRdb independently ran MiXCR on the 5' RACE reads; one entry per CDR3 protein. Found here are around 310,000 distinct CDR3 sequences, roughly 4% of them singletons; the top ten hold 23%. The source material was PBMCs, sampled on the day of the yellow fever booster vaccination. These receptors came from a young man who received the YFV17D yellow fever vaccine. Each CDR3 is given with its conserved first and last residue. A D gene is named only where the DNA matches it firmly. The size of a clone is reported for some rows only, either as once, few or many, or as a class for expanded clones.

d_call	v_call	j_call	clone_size	cdr3_nt	cdr3_aa
.	TRBV6-6	TRBJ2-3	few	TGTGCCAGCAGTGCCCTCGGGGGACAGAGCACAGATACGCAGTATTTT	CASSALGGQSTDTQYF
.	TRBV5-5	TRBJ2-4	few	TGTGCCAGCAGCTTTACAGGCGACAAAAACATTCAGTACTTC	CASSFTGDKNIQYF
.	TRBV7-9	TRBJ2-2	many	TGTGCCAGCTCTGCTCCGAACACCGGGGAGCTGTTTTTT	CASSAPNTGELFF
TRBD1	TRBV5-1	TRBJ2-2	.	TGCGCCAGCAGAAACAGGGGAGAGGACACCGGGGAGCTGTTTTTT	CASRNRGEDTGELFF
.	TRBV7-6	TRBJ2-3	.	TGTGCCAGCCAGGAACCCTTCACAGATACGCAGTATTTT	CASQEPFTDTQYF
.	TRBV6-1	TRBJ1-2	.	TGTGCCAGCAGTGACAGGGTGAATGGCTACACCTTC	CASSDRVNGYTF
.	TRBV20-1	TRBJ1-1	many	TGCAGTGCTAGGGAAGGGGGGCCCAGGACTGAAGCTTTCTTT	CSAREGGPRTEAFF
.	TRBV5-5	TRBJ1-3	many	TGTGCCAGCAGCTTCGGGATATCTGGAAACACCATATATTTT	CASSFGISGNTIYF
.	TRBV7-9	TRBJ2-3	many	TGTGCCAGCTTGGGCCGGTCAGATACGCAGTATTTT	CASLGRSDTQYF
.	TRBV24-1	TRBJ1-2	.	TGTGCCACCAGTGATTCACGGGCGGGGATCTATGGCTACACCTTC	CATSDSRAGIYGYTF
TRBD2	TRBV5-4	TRBJ2-3	.	TGTGCCAGCAGCGCCATCCTAGCGGGGGGTGCAGATACGCAGTATTTT	CASSAILAGGADTQYF